The present entry profiles one TCR beta chain with its context. The target antigen is unknown. PCR employed 60 Vbeta and 13 Jbeta primers. Clones were read by immunoSEQ multiplex PCR, and TCRdb kept only the in-frame ones, dropping some. This sample has about 80,000 clones, with approximately 80% found just once. The study sampled nominally healthy donors, though unrecorded immune exposures were likely. The germline CDR1 and CDR2 sequences are MNHEY and SMNVEV (reference sequence). The germline V and J ends were trimmed by 5 bases and 10 bases, with 18 bases remaining between them. The CDR3 sequence is 15 residues long. This sample was included in a study of cytomegalovirus exposure and HLA in healthy donors. Broader study findings: Researchers reported that a few CMV-associated chains were confirmed in vitro as CMV antigen-specific.

The sample comprised PBMCs. The rearrangement uses TRBV27 and TRBJ1-6; no clear D. The receptor was isolated from a human donor in good health. As DNA, the CDR3 is TGTGCCAGCAGTAACCCCCCTGGAGAGAGGTCACCCCTCCACTTT. Amino acid sequence: CASSNPPGERSPLHF.